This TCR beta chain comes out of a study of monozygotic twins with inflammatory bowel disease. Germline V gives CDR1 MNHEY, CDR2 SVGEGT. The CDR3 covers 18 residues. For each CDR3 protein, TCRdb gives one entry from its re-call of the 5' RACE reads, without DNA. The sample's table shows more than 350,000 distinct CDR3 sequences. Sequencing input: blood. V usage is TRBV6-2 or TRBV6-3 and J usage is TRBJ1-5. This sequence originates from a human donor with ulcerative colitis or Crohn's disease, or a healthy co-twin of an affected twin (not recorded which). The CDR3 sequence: CASSYNLATTNFNQPQHF.